Listed below are T cell receptor beta chains from one sample, sequenced in a study of PD-1 blockade in classical Hodgkin lymphoma. Profiling relied on immunoSEQ multiplex PCR, and the TCRdb table lists in-frame clones only, not all of them. The data show approximately 110,000 clones, with around nine tenths seen just once and under 20% held by the top ten. This specimen was peripheral blood mononuclear cells (PBMCs), taken before the fourth cycle of nivolumab. The receptors were sampled from a human donor with classical Hodgkin lymphoma. The CDR3 runs from the conserved cysteine through the conserved F or W. A D gene is named only where the DNA matches it firmly.

d_gene: TRBD1; v_gene: TRBV30; j_gene: TRBJ1-1; CDR3nt: TGTGCCTGGAGTTTCGACAGGGTCACTGAAGCTTTCTTT; CDR3aa: CAWSFDRVTEAFF
d_gene: NA; v_gene: TRBV7-9; j_gene: TRBJ1-3; CDR3nt: TGTGCCAGCAGCTTAGCTGTTTCCGGGACACTCGGAAACACCATATATTTT; CDR3aa: CASSLAVSGTLGNTIYF
d_gene: TRBD1; v_gene: TRBV27; j_gene: TRBJ2-1; CDR3nt: TGTGCCAGCAGTCCCGGGACAGGGGCGCGAAATGAGCAGTTCTTC; CDR3aa: CASSPGTGARNEQFF
d_gene: TRBD2; v_gene: TRBV2; j_gene: TRBJ2-7; CDR3nt: TGTGCCAGCAGTGAAGAGTGGGGCGGGAGCTACGAGCAGTACTTC; CDR3aa: CASSEEWGGSYEQYF
d_gene: TRBD1; v_gene: TRBV10-2; j_gene: TRBJ1-2; CDR3nt: TGCGCCAGCAGGCGGACAGGGACTAACTATGGCTACACCTTC; CDR3aa: CASRRTGTNYGYTF
d_gene: NA; v_gene: TRBV4-1; j_gene: TRBJ2-5; CDR3nt: TGCGCCAGCAGCCAAGAAGGGGGCACCCGGGAGGGGACCCAGTACTTC; CDR3aa: CASSQEGGTREGTQYF
d_gene: NA; v_gene: TRBV21-1; j_gene: TRBJ2-7; CDR3nt: TGTGCCAGCAGCAGGGTCTTGGGGCAGTACTTC; CDR3aa: CASSRVLGQYF
d_gene: TRBD2; v_gene: TRBV18; j_gene: TRBJ2-1; CDR3nt: TGTGCCAGCTCATTCCCGGGACTAGCGGGCTTCCTCTCCTACAATGAGCAGTTCTTC; CDR3aa: CASSFPGLAGFLSYNEQFF
d_gene: TRBD1; v_gene: TRBV5-6; j_gene: TRBJ2-1; CDR3nt: TGTGCCAGCAGCTTTCGCCAGGGGGCGAGGAATGAGCAGTTCTTC; CDR3aa: CASSFRQGARNEQFF
d_gene: NA; v_gene: TRBV18; j_gene: TRBJ2-7; CDR3nt: TGTGCCAGCTCACCCGGGGGCCAAATCTCCTACGAGCAGTACTTC; CDR3aa: CASSPGGQISYEQYF
d_gene: TRBD1; v_gene: TRBV19; j_gene: TRBJ1-5; CDR3nt: TGTGCCAGTAGTACGACGACAGGGTTCAATCAGCCCCAGCATTTT; CDR3aa: CASSTTTGFNQPQHF
d_gene: TRBD1; v_gene: TRBV4-2; j_gene: TRBJ1-4; CDR3nt: TGTGCCAGCAGCCAAGAGGGACAGCCAAATGAAAAACTGTTTTTT; CDR3aa: CASSQEGQPNEKLFF
d_gene: NA; v_gene: TRBV28; j_gene: TRBJ2-6; CDR3nt: TGTGCCAGCAGTTTATTGATTGGACCGTCTGGGGCCAACGTCCTGACTTTC; CDR3aa: CASSLLIGPSGANVLTF
d_gene: NA; v_gene: TRBV6-5; j_gene: TRBJ1-2; CDR3nt: TGTGCCAGCAGTTACTCCCCGACTTCTAACTATGGCTACACCTTC; CDR3aa: CASSYSPTSNYGYTF
d_gene: NA; v_gene: TRBV28; j_gene: TRBJ2-2; CDR3nt: TGTGCCAGCAGTTTGGTAGCGGAGAACACCGGGGAGCTGTTTTTT; CDR3aa: CASSLVAENTGELFF
d_gene: NA; v_gene: TRBV18; j_gene: TRBJ2-1; CDR3nt: TGTGCCAGCTTTCATAGGCCTAGCGAGTACAATGAGCAGTTCTTC; CDR3aa: CASFHRPSEYNEQFF
d_gene: NA; v_gene: TRBV19; j_gene: TRBJ1-5; CDR3nt: TGTGCCAGTAACAGGGACGGGAATCAGCCCCAGCATTTT; CDR3aa: CASNRDGNQPQHF
d_gene: TRBD2; v_gene: TRBV15; j_gene: TRBJ2-7; CDR3nt: TGTGCCACCAGCAGAGTCGCGGCCCTTAGCGGGAGCTCCTACGAGCAGTACTTC; CDR3aa: CATSRVAALSGSSYEQYF
d_gene: NA; v_gene: TRBV20-1; j_gene: TRBJ2-3; CDR3nt: TGCAGTGCTGGGGCCGTAGATACGCAGTATTTT; CDR3aa: CSAGAVDTQYF
d_gene: TRBD1; v_gene: TRBV28; j_gene: TRBJ2-7; CDR3nt: TGTGCCAGCAGCCAAATAAAGGCAGGGGGCTCGTACGAGCAGTACTTC; CDR3aa: CASSQIKAGGSYEQYF
d_gene: NA; v_gene: TRBV4-1; j_gene: TRBJ1-3; CDR3nt: TGCGCCAGCAGCCAAGTATGGGGATACTCTGGAAACACCATATATTTT; CDR3aa: CASSQVWGYSGNTIYF
d_gene: NA; v_gene: TRBV4-2; j_gene: TRBJ2-1; CDR3nt: TGTGCCAGCAGCCAGTACAATGAGCAGTTCTTC; CDR3aa: CASSQYNEQFF